Below, 15 T cell receptor beta chains from the same sample are listed, as sequenced in a study of cytotoxic CD8 clonotypes in ibrutinib-treated CLL. Using immunoSEQ multiplex PCR, the repertoire was profiled, and TCRdb retains in-frame clones only, with some absent. The sample carries 330,000 or so clones, 67% recorded once. The specimen comprised PBMCs, sampled after 36 months of ibrutinib treatment. Receptors were obtained from a human donor with chronic lymphocytic leukemia.

The sample holds one count of this clone. J is TRBJ2-3 and V is TRBV9, with 9 bases fitting TRBD2. With 4 bases clipped from V and 4 bases from J, the junction kept 4 bases outside the gene matches. CDR3 length: 14 amino acids. CDR1 and CDR2 (germline): SGDLS, YYNGEE. CDR3 in amino acids: CASSFSGSPDTQYF. CDR3 nucleotides: TGTGCCAGCAGCTTTAGCGGGAGCCCAGATACGCAGTATTTT.

As to this clone: The germline gene is not matched at one end of the junction; a read error may be the cause. The V gene is TRBV5-6, the J gene TRBJ1-5; D is unresolved. The CDR3 extends over 14 amino acids. CDR1 and CDR2 (germline): SGHDT, YYEEEE. CDR3 nucleotides: TGTGCCAGCAGCTTGGGGGGTCGATCTCCTGCCTCAAATTTT. As protein: CASSLGGRSPASNF.

The rearrangement links TRBV25-1 to TRBJ2-1; the match to TRBD2 covers 7 bases. V was pared by 4 bases and J by 2 bases, with 5 bases of the junction left unmatched. This CDR3 has 15 residues. Germline V CDR1 and CDR2: MGHDK, SYGVNS. The CDR3 is CASSVREGPYNEQFF. For the CDR3, the DNA is TGTGCCAGCAGTGTTAGGGAGGGCCCCTACAATGAGCAGTTCTTC.

This clone was seen just once. V gene TRBV7-2 combines with J gene TRBJ1-1; TRBD1 matches 7 bases. The CDR3 has 14 residues. With 5 bases clipped from V and 0 bases from J, the junction kept 3 bases outside the gene matches. Germline loops: CDR1 SGHTA, CDR2 FQGNSA. The CDR3 loop reads CASSGTGVNTEAFF. CDR3 sequence (DNA): TGTGCCAGCAGCGGCACAGGGGTGAACACTGAAGCTTTCTTT. The full variable domain, rest sourced from reference TRBV7-2 and TRBJ1-1, is GAGVSQSPSNKVTEKGKDVELRCDPISGHTALYWYRQSLGQGLEFLIYFQGNSAPDKSGLPSDRFSAERTGGSVSTLTIQRTQQEDSAVYLCASSGTGVNTEAFFGQGTRLTVV.

In this sample, this clone turned up once. The V call is TRBV11-2, the J call TRBJ2-1; TRBD1 is a possible D gene (6 bases). Germline-derived CDR1 and CDR2 are SGHAT and FQNNGV. The V gene lost 2 bases and the J gene lost 1 base, with 9 bases spanning the gap. The CDR3 runs to 15 residues. CDR3 protein: CASSLRDTSYNEQFF. CDR3 DNA sequence: TGTGCCAGCAGCTTAAGGGACACTTCCTACAATGAGCAGTTCTTC. Looking up the rest from reference TRBV11-2 and TRBJ2-1 gives the full variable domain: EAGVAQSPRYKIIEKRQSVAFWCNPISGHATLYWYQQILGQGPKLLIQFQNNGVVDDSQLPKDRFSAERLKGVDSTLKIQPAKLEDSAVYLCASSLRDTSYNEQFFGPGTRLTVL.

This clone was seen a handful of times. V and J are TRBV7-9 and TRBJ2-1, with D possibly being TRBD1 (6 bases). The germline V and J ends were trimmed by 5 bases and 13 bases, with 18 bases remaining between them. The CDR3 runs to 13 residues. Germline CDR1 and CDR2: SEHNR and FQNEAQ (reference sequence). The chain's CDR3 is CASSPGVRIEQFF. In nucleotides, the CDR3 is TGTGCCAGCAGCCCAGGGGTGCGTATAGAACAGTTCTTC.

V usage is TRBV13 and J usage is TRBJ2-2, with no clear D. The CDR3 is made up of 11 amino acids. V lost 3 bases and J lost 7, with 3 bases in between. Germline values: CDR1 PRHDT, CDR2 FYEKMQ (reference sequence). The DNA of the CDR3 is TGTGCCAGCAGCTTTGGCGGGGAGCTGTTTTTT. Protein sequence: CASSFGGELFF.

The chain is built from TRBV19 and TRBJ2-1; 9 bases are shared with TRBD1. The V and J ends lost 3 bases and 8 bases, in that order; junction bases with no gene match: 14. This CDR3 spans 17 amino acids. The V gene's germline CDR1 is LNHDA and CDR2 SQIVND (reference sequence). The CDR3 is CASSIQQGALTIYEQFF. The CDR3, as DNA: TGTGCCAGTAGTATTCAACAGGGGGCCCTTACAATTTATGAGCAGTTCTTC.

The rearrangement uses TRBV29-1 and TRBJ2-7, with 8 bases lining up with TRBD1. The CDR3 has 13 residues. The germline CDR1 and CDR2 sequences are SQVTM and ANQGSEA. The trim removed 7 bases at V and 5 bases at J, leaving 10 bases unmatched. CDR3 sequence reads: CSAEDRASHEQYF. Written as DNA, the CDR3 is TGCAGCGCAGAGGACAGGGCAAGTCACGAGCAGTACTTC.

The rearrangement links TRBV29-1 to TRBJ2-1, with TRBD1 matching 7 bases. The germline CDR1 and CDR2 sequences are SQVTM and ANQGSEA. The CDR3 consists of 12 residues. V lost 3 bases to trimming and J lost 9 bases; unmatched junction nucleotides: 5. CDR3 loop: CSVDTGTVEQFF. Here the CDR3 DNA reads TGCAGCGTTGATACCGGGACAGTTGAGCAGTTCTTC.

The rearrangement links TRBV6-1 to TRBJ2-7; perhaps TRBD2 as D (5 bases). V lost 7 bases and J lost 2, with 12 bases in between. The germline gives CDR1 MNHNS, CDR2 SASEGT. The CDR3 is made up of 13 amino acids. In DNA, the CDR3 is TGTGCCAGCAACTACGGGAATCCCTACGAGCAGTACTTC. As protein: CASNYGNPYEQYF.

The rearrangement links TRBV2 to TRBJ2-5, with a possible D match to TRBD1 (5 bases). Germline V CDR1 and CDR2: SNHLY, FYNNEI. The CDR3 totals 13 residues. V was pared by 2 bases and J by 7 bases, with 11 bases between. This CDR3 reads CASSEQGPGTQYF. Written as DNA, the CDR3 is TGTGCCAGCAGTGAACAGGGTCCTGGGACCCAGTACTTC.

The chain has TRBV5-4 and TRBJ2-6; either TRBD1 or TRBD2 may supply D (5 bases each). CDR1 and CDR2 from the germline V gene are SGHNT and YYREEE (reference sequence). The CDR3 extends over 15 amino acids. Trimming pared 1 base from V and 3 bases from J, leaving 8 bases between. In nucleotides, the CDR3 is TGTGCCAGCAGCTTGAGGGGACGTGGGGCCAACGTCCTGACTTTC. Its protein is CASSLRGRGANVLTF.

This chain links TRBV5-1 with TRBJ1-1; D unclear. Germline V lookup: CDR1 SGHRS, CDR2 YFSETQ. The CDR3 consists of 14 residues. V gave up 1 base and J gave up 2 bases, with 9 bases separating them. The CDR3 DNA follows: TGCGCCAGCAGCTTGAGCTTAGCTAACACTGAAGCTTTCTTT. It yields the protein CASSLSLANTEAFF. The full variable domain, with the rest looked up from reference TRBV5-1 and TRBJ1-1, is KAGVTQTPRYLIKTRGQQVTLSCSPISGHRSVSWYQQTPGQGLQFLFEYFSETQRNKGNFPGRFSGRQFSNSRSEMNVSTLELGDSALYLCASSLSLANTEAFFGQGTRLTVV.

As to this clone: This could be a read error, since a much larger clone is one nucleotide away. V gene TRBV4-1 combines with J gene TRBJ2-7, with 11 bases aligning to TRBD1. This CDR3 contains 14 residues. Germline V gene sequence: CDR1 MGHRA, CDR2 YSYEKL. The ends lost 4 bases at V and 3 bases at J; junction bases unmatched: 2. CDR3 sequence: CASSPGQGVYEQYF. CDR3 nucleotide sequence: TGCGCCAGCAGCCCGGGACAGGGGGTCTACGAGCAGTACTTC.